A selection of T cell receptor beta chains follows, all from one sample in a study of vaccination and CD4 T cells after COVID-19. These receptors' targets are unknown. TCRdb re-called the PCR reads through MiXCR, storing one row per CDR3 protein. The data contain tens of thousands of distinct CDR3 sequences, approximately 49% of them seen just once; the ten biggest clones take up roughly 4.6%. Sequences were obtained from CD4+ T cells from blood, cultured in vitro. These TCRs come from a human donor who had recovered from COVID-19. Each CDR3 is given with its conserved first and last residue. A D gene is named only where the DNA matches it firmly. Clone size is given for some rows only: seen once, a few or many times, or a class if the clone is expanded.

J: TRBJ1-1; size: -; V: TRBV6-7; D: TRBD1; DNA: TGTGCCAGCAGTTACCCCGGACAGGGACACACTGAAGCTTTCTTT; CDR3: CASSYPGQGHTEAFF
J: TRBJ2-2; size: -; V: TRBV7-7; D: TRBD2; DNA: TGTGCTAGCAGCTCTCGGGGGGCCGGGGAGCTGTTTTTT; CDR3: CASSSRGAGELFF
J: TRBJ2-1; size: -; V: TRBV20-1; D: -; DNA: TGCAGTGCAAGGGCCTACAATGAGCAGTTCTTC; CDR3: CSARAYNEQFF
J: TRBJ1-1; size: -; V: TRBV10-3; D: -; DNA: TGTGCCATCAGTGAGTCCTTAGGGGTCTTGAACACTGAAGCTTTCTTT; CDR3: CAISESLGVLNTEAFF
J: TRBJ2-3; size: -; V: TRBV18; D: TRBD2; DNA: TGTGCCAGCTCCCTCCGACTAGCGGGGGGGCATACAGATACGCAGTATTTT; CDR3: CASSLRLAGGHTDTQYF
J: TRBJ1-2; size: -; V: TRBV2; D: -; DNA: TGTGCCAGCAGTAGCTCCCGAGGGGAGAGTGGCTACACCTTC; CDR3: CASSSSRGESGYTF
J: TRBJ2-5; size: few; V: TRBV7-9; D: TRBD1; DNA: TGTGCCAGCAGCTGGACAGGGGGGTCGAGAGAGACCCAGTACTTC; CDR3: CASSWTGGSRETQYF
J: TRBJ2-3; size: -; V: TRBV7-2; D: TRBD2; DNA: TGTGCCAGCAGCTTGACTAGCGGCCATAAAGGAGATACGCAGTATTTT; CDR3: CASSLTSGHKGDTQYF
J: TRBJ2-5; size: -; V: TRBV20-1; D: TRBD2; DNA: TGCAGTGCTAGACTAGCGGGGGATTACCAAGAGACCCAGTACTTC; CDR3: CSARLAGDYQETQYF
J: TRBJ1-1; size: few; V: TRBV6-1; D: -; DNA: TGTGCCAGCAGAAACTTGGGGGAGGCTTTCTTT; CDR3: CASRNLGEAFF
J: TRBJ1-5; size: few; V: TRBV27; D: -; DNA: TGTGCCAGCAGTTTATCGAAAGGGGTAGGTAATCAGCCCCAGCATTTT; CDR3: CASSLSKGVGNQPQHF
J: TRBJ1-2; size: -; V: TRBV7-9; D: -; DNA: TGTGCCAGCAGCTTAAGCTTTGGACAGACCTATGGCTACACCTTC; CDR3: CASSLSFGQTYGYTF
J: TRBJ2-5; size: -; V: TRBV27; D: TRBD1; DNA: TGTGCCAGCACTTCCGGGGACAGGGCAGAGACCCAGTACTTC; CDR3: CASTSGDRAETQYF
J: TRBJ2-1; size: -; V: TRBV20-1; D: -; DNA: TGCAGTGCTAGCTATCTCTGGGAACAACGTGAGCAGTTCTTC; CDR3: CSASYLWEQREQFF
J: TRBJ2-2; size: -; V: TRBV9; D: TRBD1; DNA: TGTGCCAGCAGCGGCCGGACAGGGCACACCGGGGAGCTGTTTTTT; CDR3: CASSGRTGHTGELFF
J: TRBJ2-3; size: -; V: TRBV15; D: TRBD2; DNA: TGTGCCACCGGGGCGGGGGGCGTGGTAGATACGCAGTATTTT; CDR3: CATGAGGVVDTQYF
J: TRBJ2-3; size: few; V: TRBV28; D: TRBD2; DNA: TGTGCCACCCGACTAGCGGGAGATCCTCGCCGCACAGATACGCAGTATTTT; CDR3: CATRLAGDPRRTDTQYF
J: TRBJ2-5; size: -; V: TRBV6-2/TRBV6-3; D: -; DNA: TGTGCCAGCAGTTACACTAGGGGGGGAGAGACCCAGTACTTC; CDR3: CASSYTRGGETQYF
J: TRBJ2-3; size: -; V: TRBV5-4; D: -; DNA: TGTGCCAGCAGCTTCACAGGGACGGCCGGAGATACGCAGTATTTT; CDR3: CASSFTGTAGDTQYF
J: TRBJ2-7; size: -; V: TRBV27; D: -; DNA: TGTGCCAGCAGTTCACCTTCAAGGGGAAGTGGCTACGAGCAGTACTTC; CDR3: CASSSPSRGSGYEQYF
J: TRBJ1-1; size: -; V: TRBV20-1; D: -; DNA: TGCAGTGCTAGAGATCAGGGGCGGGGCACTGAAGCTTTCTTT; CDR3: CSARDQGRGTEAFF
J: TRBJ2-7; size: -; V: TRBV20-1; D: -; DNA: TGCAGTGCTAGACCAAGAAGCCCTTCCGCCCTCTACGAACAGTACTTC; CDR3: CSARPRSPSALYEQYF
J: TRBJ1-3; size: -; V: TRBV7-2; D: TRBD1; DNA: TGTGCCAGCAGCTTACGTTTCGGACAGGGAGGAAACACCATATATTTT; CDR3: CASSLRFGQGGNTIYF
J: TRBJ2-7; size: -; V: TRBV20-1; D: -; DNA: TGCAGTGCTAGTGGGGTGGGGGTGGCAGGGAAGAGCTACGAGCAGTACTTC; CDR3: CSASGVGVAGKSYEQYF
J: TRBJ1-5; size: -; V: TRBV20-1; D: -; DNA: TGCAGTGCCGTTGAGGGGGGAGGCAATCAGCCCCAGCATTTT; CDR3: CSAVEGGGNQPQHF
J: TRBJ2-3; size: -; V: TRBV20-1; D: -; DNA: TGCAGTGCTAGGTTACAGTTATCTAGCACAGATACGCAGTATTTT; CDR3: CSARLQLSSTDTQYF
J: TRBJ1-1; size: few; V: TRBV19; D: -; DNA: TGTGCCAGTATTCGAGGAGGACAGTTCATGAACACTGAAGCTTTCTTT; CDR3: CASIRGGQFMNTEAFF
J: TRBJ2-2; size: -; V: TRBV19; D: TRBD2; DNA: TGTGCCAGTACCAAAATGGCCAGCGGGGTAGGCGGGGAGCTGTTTTTT; CDR3: CASTKMASGVGGELFF
J: TRBJ1-1; size: medium-sized; V: TRBV27; D: -; DNA: TGTGCCAGCAGCCGAAACTTACAGGGGAACACTGAAGCTTTCTTT; CDR3: CASSRNLQGNTEAFF
J: TRBJ1-2; size: -; V: TRBV27; D: -; DNA: TGTGCCAGCAGTCGGAGGGGGATACCTAACTATGGCTACACCTTC; CDR3: CASSRRGIPNYGYTF
J: TRBJ2-2; size: -; V: TRBV20-1; D: -; DNA: TGCAGTGCTGGAGGGGGGCGCGCGGACACCGGGGAGCTGTTTTTT; CDR3: CSAGGGRADTGELFF
J: TRBJ1-4; size: -; V: TRBV7-9; D: -; DNA: TGTGCCAGCAGCTTGGACAGAACTAATGAAAAACTGTTTTTT; CDR3: CASSLDRTNEKLFF
J: TRBJ1-5; size: -; V: TRBV15; D: -; DNA: TGTGCCACCAGCGGCCCGGGTGTCGGGTATCAGCCCCAGCATTTT; CDR3: CATSGPGVGYQPQHF
J: TRBJ2-2; size: -; V: TRBV7-9; D: -; DNA: TGTGCCAGCAGCCACACAGAAAACACCGGGGAGCTGTTTTTT; CDR3: CASSHTENTGELFF
J: TRBJ2-7; size: -; V: TRBV6-1; D: TRBD1; DNA: TGTGCCAGCAGCGCTGACAGGGGGCTTGCCCCTGGGTTC; CDR3: CASSADRGLAPGF
J: TRBJ1-3; size: -; V: TRBV29-1; D: -; DNA: TGCAGCGTTGATCTTGGAAACACCATATATTTT; CDR3: CSVDLGNTIYF
J: TRBJ1-6; size: -; V: TRBV6-5; D: -; DNA: TGTGCCAGCAGTTACTCAGCCGGGACCTGGAATTCACCCCTCCACTTT; CDR3: CASSYSAGTWNSPLHF
J: TRBJ2-5; size: -; V: TRBV20-1; D: -; DNA: TGCAGTGCTAGAGGGCAAGAGACCCAGTACTTC; CDR3: CSARGQETQYF